One sample yielded the 3 T cell receptor beta chains listed below, sequenced in a study of control samples from healthy donors and cancer patients. Using immunoSEQ multiplex PCR, the repertoire was profiled, and TCRdb retains in-frame clones only, with some absent. This sample has fewer than 300,000 clones, with approximately 80% found just once. What was sequenced was PBMCs. These receptors came from a woman aged 55 to 70 with lung cancer.

The count of this clone is one. This chain joins TRBV5-6 and TRBJ1-1; D remains ambiguous. Germline V gene lookup returns CDR1 SGHDT and CDR2 YYEEEE. Trimming shortened V by 0 bases and J by 0 bases, and 12 bases separated the two germline ends. CDR3 length: 16 amino acids. CDR3 in DNA: TGTGCCAGCAGCTTGGAGGCGGAATACATGAACACTGAAGCTTTCTTT. It specifies CASSLEAEYMNTEAFF.

V is TRBV5-4 and J is TRBJ2-5; D may be TRBD2 (6 bases). The V end was cut by 0 bases, the J end by 4 bases, with 16 bases between. The CDR3 consists of 16 residues. From germline, CDR1 is SGHNT and CDR2 YYREEE (reference sequence). The CDR3 is CASSLAVGSAAETQYF. In nucleotides, the CDR3 is TGTGCCAGCAGCTTGGCAGTCGGGAGTGCAGCAGAGACCCAGTACTTC.

The gene calls are TRBV2 and TRBJ2-1; 10 bases fit TRBD2. V shed 5 bases, J shed 9 bases, and the junction held 16 bases outside the gene matches. Germline V gene sequence: CDR1 SNHLY, CDR2 FYNNEI. This CDR3 spans 17 amino acids. The CDR3 protein is CASSSSSEAGGLSEQFF. The CDR3 nucleotides read TGTGCCAGCAGTTCCTCAAGCGAAGCGGGGGGGCTGAGTGAGCAGTTCTTC.